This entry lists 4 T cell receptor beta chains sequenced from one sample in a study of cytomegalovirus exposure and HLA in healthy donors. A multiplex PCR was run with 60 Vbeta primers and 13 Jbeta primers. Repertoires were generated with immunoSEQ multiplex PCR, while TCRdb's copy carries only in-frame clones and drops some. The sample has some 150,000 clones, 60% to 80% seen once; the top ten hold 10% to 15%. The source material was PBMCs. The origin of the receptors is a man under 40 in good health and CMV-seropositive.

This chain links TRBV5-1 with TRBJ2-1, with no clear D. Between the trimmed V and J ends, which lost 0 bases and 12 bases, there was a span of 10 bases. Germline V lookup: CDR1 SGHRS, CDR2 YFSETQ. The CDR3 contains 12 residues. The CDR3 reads CASSLVPSVQFF. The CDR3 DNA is TGCGCCAGCAGCTTGGTTCCGTCGGTGCAGTTCTTC. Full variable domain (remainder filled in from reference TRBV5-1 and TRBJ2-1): KAGVTQTPRYLIKTRGQQVTLSCSPISGHRSVSWYQQTPGQGLQFLFEYFSETQRNKGNFPGRFSGRQFSNSRSEMNVSTLELGDSALYLCASSLVPSVQFFGPGTRLTVL.

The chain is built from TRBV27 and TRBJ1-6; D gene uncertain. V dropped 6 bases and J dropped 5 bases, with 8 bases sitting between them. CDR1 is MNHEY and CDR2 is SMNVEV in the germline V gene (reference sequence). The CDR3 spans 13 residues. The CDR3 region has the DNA TGTGCCAGCAGGGACTTAAATAATTCACCCCTCCACTTT. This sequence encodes CASRDLNNSPLHF.

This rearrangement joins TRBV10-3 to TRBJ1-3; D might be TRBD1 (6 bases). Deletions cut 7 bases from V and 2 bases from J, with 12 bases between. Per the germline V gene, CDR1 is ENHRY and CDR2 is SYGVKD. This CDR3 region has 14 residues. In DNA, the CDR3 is TGTGCCATCACCAATACAGGGACTGGAAACACCATATATTTT. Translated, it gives CAITNTGTGNTIYF.

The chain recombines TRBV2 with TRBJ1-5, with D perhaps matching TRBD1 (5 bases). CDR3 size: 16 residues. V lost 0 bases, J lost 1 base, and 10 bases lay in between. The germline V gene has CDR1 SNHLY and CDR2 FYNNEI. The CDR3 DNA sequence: TGTGCCAGCAGTGAAGCGCTGTGGGGCAGCAATCAGCCCCAGCATTTT. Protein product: CASSEALWGSNQPQHF.